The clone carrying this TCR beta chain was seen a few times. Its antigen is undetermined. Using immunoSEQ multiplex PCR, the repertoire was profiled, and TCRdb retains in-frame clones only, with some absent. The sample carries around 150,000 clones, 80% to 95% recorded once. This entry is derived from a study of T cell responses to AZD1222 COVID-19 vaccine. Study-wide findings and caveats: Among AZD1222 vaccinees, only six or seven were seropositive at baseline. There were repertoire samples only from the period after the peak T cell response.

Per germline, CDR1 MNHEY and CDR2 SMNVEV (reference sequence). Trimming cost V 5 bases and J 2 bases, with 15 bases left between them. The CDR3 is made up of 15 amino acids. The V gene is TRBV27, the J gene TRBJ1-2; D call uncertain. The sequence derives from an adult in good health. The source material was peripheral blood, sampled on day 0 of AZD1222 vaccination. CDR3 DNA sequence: TGTGCCAGCAGTCCCACTCCGACGGGAAACTATGGCTACACCTTC. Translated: CASSPTPTGNYGYTF.